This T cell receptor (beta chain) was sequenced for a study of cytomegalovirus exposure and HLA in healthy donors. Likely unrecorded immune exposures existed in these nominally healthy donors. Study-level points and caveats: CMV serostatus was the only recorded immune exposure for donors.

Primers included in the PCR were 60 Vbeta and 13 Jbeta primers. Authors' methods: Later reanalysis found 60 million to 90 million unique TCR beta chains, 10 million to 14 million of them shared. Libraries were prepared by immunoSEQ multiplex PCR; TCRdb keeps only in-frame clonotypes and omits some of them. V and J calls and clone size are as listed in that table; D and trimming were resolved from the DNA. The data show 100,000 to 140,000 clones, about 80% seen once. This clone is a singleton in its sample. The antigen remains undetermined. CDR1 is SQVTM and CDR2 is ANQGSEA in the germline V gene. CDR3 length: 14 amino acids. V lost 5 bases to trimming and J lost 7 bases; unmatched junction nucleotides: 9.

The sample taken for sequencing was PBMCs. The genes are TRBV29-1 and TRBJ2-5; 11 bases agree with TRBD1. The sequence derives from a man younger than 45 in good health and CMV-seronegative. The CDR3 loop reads CSVRTGGLLGTQYF. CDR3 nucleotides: TGCAGCGTTAGGACAGGGGGCCTTCTAGGGACCCAGTACTTC. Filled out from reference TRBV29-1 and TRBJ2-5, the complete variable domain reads SAVISQKPSRDICQRGTSLTIQCQVDSQVTMMFWYRQQPGQSLTLIATANQGSEATYESGFVIDKFPISRPNLTFSTLTVSNMSPEDSSIYLCSVRTGGLLGTQYFGPGTRLLVL.